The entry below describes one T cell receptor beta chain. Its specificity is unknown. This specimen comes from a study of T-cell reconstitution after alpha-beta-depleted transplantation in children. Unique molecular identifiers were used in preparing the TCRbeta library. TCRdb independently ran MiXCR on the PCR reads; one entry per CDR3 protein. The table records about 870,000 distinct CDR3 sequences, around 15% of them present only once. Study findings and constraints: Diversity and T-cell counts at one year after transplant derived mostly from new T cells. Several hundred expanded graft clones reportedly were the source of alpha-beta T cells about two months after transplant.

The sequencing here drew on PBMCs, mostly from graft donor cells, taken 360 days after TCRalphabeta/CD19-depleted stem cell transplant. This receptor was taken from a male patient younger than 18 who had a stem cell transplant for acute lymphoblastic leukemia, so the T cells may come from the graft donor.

The CDR3 nucleotides are TGTGCCAGCAGTGAACCCCTAGTGACCCAGTACTTC. It encodes CASSEPLVTQYF. V and J are TRBV2 and TRBJ2-5; D uncertain. Germline V gives CDR1 SNHLY, CDR2 FYNNEI. Deletions cut 2 bases from V and 7 bases from J, with 8 bases between. This CDR3 region has 12 residues. Full variable domain (outside the CDR3, taken from reference TRBV2 and TRBJ2-5): EPEVTQTPSHQVTQMGQEVILRCVPISNHLYFYWYRQILGQKVEFLVSFYNNEISEKSEIFDDQFSVERPDGSNFTLKIRSTKLEDSAMYFCASSEPLVTQYFGPGTRLLVL.